The present entry profiles one TCR beta chain with its context. This specimen comes from a study of blood T cell repertoires in COVID-19. Study-wide context: Sources were T cells, B-cell-depleted T cells, or PBMCs; the material itself was cDNA or gDNA.

The CDR3 totals 15 residues. J lost 1 base, V lost 4 bases, and 6 bases had no gene match. Per germline, CDR1 MNHEY and CDR2 SVGAGI. The authors' processing: It was from reference gene primer amplification that nucleated cell counts were estimated. Generated by immunoSEQ multiplex PCR, the TCRdb table keeps only in-frame clones and is missing some. Clone size and the V and J calls come from that table; the DNA yielded D and trimming. The profile shows about 210,000 clones, 89% of them singletons. This receptor was obtained from a woman aged 40 to 50 with acute or convalescent COVID-19. What was sequenced was peripheral blood. V is TRBV6-5 and J is TRBJ1-1; 7 nucleotides match TRBD1. For the CDR3, the DNA is TGTGCCAGCAGTTTTCTTACAGGGGAGAACACTGAAGCTTTCTTT. It encodes CASSFLTGENTEAFF.